One and the same sample provided the 26 T cell receptor beta chains below, sequenced in a study of T cell responses to AZD1222 COVID-19 vaccine. Repertoires were generated with immunoSEQ multiplex PCR, while TCRdb's copy carries only in-frame clones and drops some. The sample records approximately 220,000 clones, about 92% being singletons. The source was peripheral blood, collected on day 0 of MenACWY control vaccination. The receptors were gathered from an adult in good health.

This rearrangement joins TRBV27 to TRBJ1-2; no definite D call. The CDR3 runs 14 residues. The germline V gene has CDR1 MNHEY and CDR2 SMNVEV (reference sequence). Trimming took off 3 bases at V and 4 bases at J, with 12 bases between the two ends. The CDR3 here is CASSFRRGIYGYTF. CDR3 in DNA: TGTGCCAGCAGTTTTAGGCGGGGAATCTATGGCTACACCTTC.

Written as DNA, the CDR3 is TGCGCCAGCAATCGAGGTGACACTGAAGCTTTCTTT. Amino acid sequence: CASNRGDTEAFF. This rearrangement joins TRBV10-2 to TRBJ1-1; no definite D call. There are 12 residues in the CDR3. Trimming removed 7 bases at V and 3 bases at J, with 9 bases between. In germline, CDR1 is WSHSY, CDR2 SAAADI.

This chain connects TRBV25-1 to TRBJ1-1, with D perhaps TRBD1 (6 bases). Trimming pared 7 bases from V and 4 bases from J, leaving 13 bases between. The CDR3 extends over 13 amino acids. Germline V CDR1 and CDR2: MGHDK, SYGVNS. The CDR3 sequence: CASIGGGRTEAFF. DNA for the CDR3: TGTGCCAGCATTGGGGGGGGCCGCACTGAAGCTTTCTTT.

CDR3 in DNA: TGTGCCAGCAGCGCCACAGGGAGGTCACCCCTCCACTTT. It specifies CASSATGRSPLHF. The J gene is TRBJ1-6, the V gene TRBV9; D perhaps matches TRBD1 (6 bases). Trimming removed 3 bases at V and 10 bases at J, with 11 bases between. Germline loops: CDR1 SGDLS, CDR2 YYNGEE. The CDR3 runs to 13 residues.

The chain links TRBV6-1 to TRBJ1-4, with D unclear. CDR3 length: 20 amino acids. Trimming left V 3 bases short and J 0 bases short, with 23 bases between. The germline V gene has CDR1 MNHNS and CDR2 SASEGT. The DNA for the CDR3 is TGTGCCAGCAGTGAGAGGCCGATATTGATGACGGATACAACTAATGAAAAACTGTTTTTT. Amino acid sequence: CASSERPILMTDTTNEKLFF.

The chain combines TRBV7-2 with TRBJ1-1; D not certain. With 0 bases removed from V and 5 bases from J, the gap between germline ends came to 7 bases. This CDR3 has 13 amino acids. The germline gives CDR1 SGHTA, CDR2 FQGNSA. The CDR3 sequence: CASSLARETEAFF. The CDR3, as DNA: TGTGCCAGCAGCTTAGCCCGGGAGACTGAAGCTTTCTTT.

The chain carries TRBV6-6 and TRBJ1-5, with 8 bases matching TRBD1. The CDR3 is 14 amino acids. V shed 6 bases, J shed 4 bases, and the junction held 5 bases outside the gene matches. Germline V gene data show CDR1 as MNHNY and CDR2 as SVGAGI (reference sequence). CDR3 bases: TGTGCCAGCAGACACGGGACAGGTAATCAGCCCCAGCATTTT. Encoded protein: CASRHGTGNQPQHF.

V gene TRBV6-1 combines with J gene TRBJ1-5, with D perhaps matching TRBD1 (5 bases). Trimming took off 5 bases at V and 0 bases at J, with 14 bases between the two ends. Germline V gene sequence: CDR1 MNHNS, CDR2 SASEGT. The CDR3 has 16 residues. CDR3 amino acids: CASSKGVQASNQPQHF. CDR3 sequence (DNA): TGTGCCAGCAGTAAAGGGGTTCAGGCTAGCAATCAGCCCCAGCATTTT.

This CDR3 reads CASSRTGDLTNEKLFF. CDR3 nucleotides: TGTGCCAGCAGCAGGACAGGGGACTTAACTAATGAAAAACTGTTTTTT. The chain joins TRBV28 to TRBJ1-4; TRBD1 aligns across 9 bases. Per the germline V gene, CDR1 is MDHEN and CDR2 is SYDVKM. V trimming: 6 bases; J trimming: 1 base; junction bases outside the gene matches: 6. The CDR3 runs to 16 residues.

This clone was seen a few times. The chain employs TRBV24-1 and TRBJ2-1; no definite D call. This CDR3 region has 13 residues. Germline loops: CDR1 KGHDR, CDR2 SFDVKD. Trimming left V 4 bases short and J 10 bases short, with 13 bases between. The CDR3 is CATSDPLQREQFF. Here the CDR3 DNA reads TGTGCCACCAGTGACCCCCTACAGAGGGAGCAGTTCTTC.

The chain is built from TRBV14 and TRBJ1-2, with D uncertain. CDR1 and CDR2 from the germline V gene are SGHDN and FVKESK. CDR3 size: 12 residues. V dropped 0 bases and J dropped 9 bases, with 8 bases sitting between them. The CDR3: CASSQDRVSYTF. The CDR3 DNA is TGTGCCAGCAGCCAAGACAGAGTAAGCTACACCTTC. The full variable domain, its missing parts supplied by reference TRBV14 and TRBJ1-2, is EAGVTQFPSHSVIEKGQTVTLRCDPISGHDNLYWYRRVMGKEIKFLLHFVKESKQDESGMPNNRFLAERTGGTYSTLKVQPAELEDSGVYFCASSQDRVSYTFGSGTRLTVV.

The V call is TRBV3-1 (or the pseudogene TRBV3-2), the J call TRBJ1-5; D possibly corresponds to TRBD1 (5 bases). Germline CDR1 is LGHDT and CDR2 is YNNKEL (reference sequence). The V end was cut by 4 bases, the J end by 7 bases, with 8 bases between. CDR3 length equals 12 residues. CDR3 sequence (DNA): TGTGCCAGCAGCCTAGGGGTACAGCCCCAGCATTTT. This translates into CASSLGVQPQHF.

The J gene is TRBJ1-2, the V gene TRBV11-2; D ambiguous. The germline CDR1 and CDR2 sequences are SGHAT and FQNNGV. The germline V and J ends were trimmed by 4 bases and 5 bases, with 14 bases remaining between them. This CDR3 contains 14 residues. DNA of the CDR3: TGTGCCAGCAGCTCCATAGGGCGAAAGTATGGCTACACCTTC. This codes for CASSSIGRKYGYTF.

This sequence joins TRBV21-1 and TRBJ2-5; the listed D gene, TRBD2, was not tested against the DNA. TRBV21-1 is a pseudogene. The CDR3 spans 18 residues. The CDR3 region is CASSKPTGELKDQETQYF. The CDR3 DNA reads TGTGCCAGCAGCAAACCCACGGGGGAGCTCAAGGACCAAGAGACCCAGTACTTC.

The chain joins TRBV5-1 to TRBJ2-1, with a possible D match to TRBD1 (6 bases). Germline loops: CDR1 SGHRS, CDR2 YFSETQ. V was trimmed by 4 bases and J by 12 bases, leaving 14 bases between them. The CDR3 has 12 residues. The CDR3 DNA sequence: TGCGCCAGCAGCCCGGACAGTTACGGGCAGTTCTTC. It is translated as CASSPDSYGQFF.

A word on this clone: Other DNA sequences within the sample encode an identical CDR3. This chain connects TRBV6-2 or TRBV6-3 to TRBJ2-2, with 9 bases identical to TRBD2. The CDR3 is 14 residues long. J lost 5 bases, V lost 2 bases, and 0 bases had no gene match. Germline CDR1 reads MNHEY; CDR2 reads SVGEGT. This CDR3 reads CASSYSGGTGELFF. The DNA of the CDR3 is TGTGCCAGCAGTTACAGCGGGGGGACCGGGGAGCTGTTTTTT.

Remarks on this clone: Within the sample, other DNA sequences also encode this same CDR3. The rearrangement uses TRBV3-1 (or the pseudogene TRBV3-2) and TRBJ2-2; no reliable D call. CDR1 and CDR2 from the germline V gene are LGHDT and YNNKEL (reference sequence). V was cut by 1 base and J by 1 base, with 4 bases left in between. There are 14 residues in the CDR3. The CDR3 DNA sequence: TGTGCCAGCAGCCAAGGTCTGAACACCGGGGAGCTGTTTTTT. This gives the protein CASSQGLNTGELFF.

V is TRBV6-2 or TRBV6-3 and J is TRBJ1-5, with D perhaps matching TRBD1 (6 bases). CDR3 length: 16 amino acids. The germline gives CDR1 MNHEY, CDR2 SVGEGT. The V end lost 4 bases, the J end lost 4 bases, and 17 bases lay between the germline ends. The CDR3 nucleotides are TGTGCCAGCAGTTTGGGTCGGGGGCGCGGTAATCAGCCCCAGCATTTT. Protein product: CASSLGRGRGNQPQHF.

The chain is built from TRBV18 and TRBJ2-1; a possible D gene is TRBD2 (6 bases). The CDR3 length is 14 residues. V was pared by 0 bases and J by 4 bases, with 7 bases between. CDR1 KGHSH and CDR2 LQKENI come from the germline V gene. CDR3 region: CASSPPRDYNEQFF. DNA of the CDR3: TGTGCCAGCTCACCACCGCGGGATTACAATGAGCAGTTCTTC.

The chain recombines TRBV7-2 with TRBJ1-2; D is unclear. CDR1 SGHTA and CDR2 FQGNSA come from the germline V gene. This CDR3 has 13 residues. V lost 7 bases and J lost 6, with 15 bases in between. CDR3 sequence: CASTHRQLHGYTF. CDR3 DNA: TGTGCCAGCACCCACCGACAATTACATGGCTACACCTTC.

The chain joins TRBV19 to TRBJ1-1; no reliable D call. The CDR3 extends over 14 amino acids. Trimming shortened V by 6 bases and J by 6 bases, and 17 bases separated the two germline ends. Germline CDR1 is LNHDA and CDR2 is SQIVND (reference sequence). The CDR3 DNA reads as TGTGCCAGTAGCAGACTAGGTGGACCCGCTGAAGCTTTCTTT. The encoded protein is CASSRLGGPAEAFF.

Here the CDR3 reads CASSRSGGQAGQPQHF. The CDR3 region has the DNA TGTGCCAGCAGCCGATCGGGGGGACAGGCCGGACAGCCCCAGCATTTT. The genes are TRBV6-6 and TRBJ1-5; 8 bases fit TRBD1. This CDR3 has 16 residues. CDR1 and CDR2 from the germline V gene are MNHNY and SVGAGI (reference sequence). J lost 7 bases, V lost 6 bases, and 14 bases had no gene match.

The gene calls are TRBV9 and TRBJ2-7; no firm D call. This CDR3 comprises 11 residues. Germline CDR1 reads SGDLS; CDR2 reads YYNGEE. V was pared by 3 bases and J by 7 bases, with 8 bases between. The CDR3, as DNA: TGTGCCAGCAGCGGGACCGGGGAGCAGTACTTC. This codes for CASSGTGEQYF.

The rearrangement links TRBV6-6 to TRBJ2-5; weak D call: TRBD2 (6 bases). CDR3 length: 14 residues. Trimming removed 4 bases from V and 4 bases from J, with 13 bases in between. Germline V gene lookup returns CDR1 MNHNY and CDR2 SVGAGI (reference sequence). CDR3 protein: CASSSRRGGETQYF. The CDR3 DNA is TGTGCCAGCAGTTCTCGTAGGGGAGGAGAGACCCAGTACTTC.

The chain uses TRBV6-5 and TRBJ2-4; 9 bases map to TRBD1. Trimming took 6 bases from V and 4 from J; bases not matched to a gene: 7. Germline V gene lookup returns CDR1 MNHEY and CDR2 SVGAGI. This CDR3 has 15 amino acids. CDR3 region: CASRLAGQGKNIQYF. The CDR3 DNA follows: TGTGCCAGCAGATTGGCGGGACAGGGAAAAAACATTCAGTACTTC.

The CDR3 here is CASSSGQGYEQYF. Here the CDR3 DNA reads TGTGCCAGCAGTTCGGGACAGGGCTACGAGCAGTACTTC. The chain is built from TRBV28 and TRBJ2-7; TRBD1 matches at 9 bases. The CDR3 is 13 amino acids. V was pared by 4 bases and J by 3 bases, with 1 base of the junction left unmatched. Germline V lookup: CDR1 MDHEN, CDR2 SYDVKM.